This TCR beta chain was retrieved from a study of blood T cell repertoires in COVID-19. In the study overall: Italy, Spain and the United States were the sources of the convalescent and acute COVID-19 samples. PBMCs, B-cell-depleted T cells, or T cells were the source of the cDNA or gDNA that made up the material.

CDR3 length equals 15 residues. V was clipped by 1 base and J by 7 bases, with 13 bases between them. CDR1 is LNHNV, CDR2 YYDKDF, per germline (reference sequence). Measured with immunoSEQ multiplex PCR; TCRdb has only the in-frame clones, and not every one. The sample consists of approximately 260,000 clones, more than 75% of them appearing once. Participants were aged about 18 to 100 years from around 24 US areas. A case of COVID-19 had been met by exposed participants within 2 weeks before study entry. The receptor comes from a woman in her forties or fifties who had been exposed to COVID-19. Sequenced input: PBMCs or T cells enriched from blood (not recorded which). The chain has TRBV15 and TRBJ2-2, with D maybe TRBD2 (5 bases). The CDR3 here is CATSRGTDGIGELFF. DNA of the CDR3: TGTGCCACCAGCAGAGGGACGGACGGGATCGGGGAGCTGTTTTTT.